This entry is about one T cell receptor (beta chain). Enrolment of Seattle patients took place during active infection, and they were followed longitudinally. This CDR3 comprises 12 residues. The V end lost 4 bases, the J end lost 2 bases, and 6 bases lay between the germline ends. Germline CDR1 and CDR2: SGHNT and YYREEE (reference sequence). Data came from immunoSEQ multiplex PCR; TCRdb stores just in-frame clones and leaves some out. The table has 200,000 to 250,000 clones, more than 80% seen once. The sample belongs to a study of blood T cell repertoires in COVID-19. The chain carries TRBV5-4 and TRBJ2-5; D unclear. This receptor was taken from a woman aged 25-40 years with COVID-19, enrolled during active disease. The sample was peripheral blood. In DNA, the CDR3 is TGTGCCAGCAGCCCGGGTCAAGAGACCCAGTACTTC. This translates into CASSPGQETQYF. The full variable domain, in which reference TRBV5-4 and TRBJ2-5 provide the parts outside the CDR3, is ETGVTQSPTHLIKTRGQQVTLRCSSQSGHNTVSWYQQALGQGPQFIFQYYREEENGRGNFPPRFSGLQFPNYSSELNVNALELDDSALYLCASSPGQETQYFGPGTRLLVL.